This T cell receptor (beta chain) originates from a study of cytomegalovirus exposure and HLA in healthy donors. Study summary: From donors who were HLA-typed, an early data release held about 85 million unique TCRs.

The CDR3 sequence is 13 residues long. Germline V gives CDR1 SNHLY, CDR2 FYNNEI. V lost 7 bases, J lost 2 bases, and 9 bases lay in between. The PCR ran on 60 Vbeta and 13 Jbeta primers. The assay was immunoSEQ multiplex PCR, and TCRdb's table has in-frame clones only and misses some. Here the sample spans fewer than 140,000 clones, roughly four fifths being singletons. This clone was recorded only once. Antigen specificity is unknown. Whole-study results and caveats: The classifier, whose performance was assessed in both the original and validation cohorts, reportedly diagnosed cytomegalovirus status with high specificity and sensitivity.

The chain combines TRBV2 with TRBJ1-5, with D possibly TRBD1 on 5 matching bases. Sequenced material: PBMCs. This TCR was sampled from a man aged 45 to 65 in good health and CMV-seronegative. DNA of the CDR3: TGTGCCAGCAAGGCGGGGGGCAATCAGCCCCAGCATTTT. Translation gives CASKAGGNQPQHF.